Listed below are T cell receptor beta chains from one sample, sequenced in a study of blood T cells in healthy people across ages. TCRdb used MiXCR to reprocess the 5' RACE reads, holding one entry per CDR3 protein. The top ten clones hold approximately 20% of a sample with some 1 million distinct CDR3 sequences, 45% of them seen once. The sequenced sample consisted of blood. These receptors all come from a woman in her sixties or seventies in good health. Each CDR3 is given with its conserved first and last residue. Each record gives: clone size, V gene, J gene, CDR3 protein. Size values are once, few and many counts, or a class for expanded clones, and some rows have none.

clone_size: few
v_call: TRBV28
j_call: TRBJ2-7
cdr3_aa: CASSPPGQGIHEQYF

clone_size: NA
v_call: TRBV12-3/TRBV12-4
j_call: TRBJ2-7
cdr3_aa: CASRPAGGVYEQYF

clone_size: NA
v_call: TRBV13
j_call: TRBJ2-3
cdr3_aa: CASSPIGPDTQYF

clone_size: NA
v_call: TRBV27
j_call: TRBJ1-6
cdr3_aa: CASSFGVSDSPLHF

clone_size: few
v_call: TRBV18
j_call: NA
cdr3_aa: CASSVGTAGEQYF

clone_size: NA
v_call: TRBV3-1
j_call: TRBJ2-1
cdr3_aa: CASSQWTRYNEQFF

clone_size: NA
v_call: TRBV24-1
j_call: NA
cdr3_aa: CATSDSDRVYEQYF

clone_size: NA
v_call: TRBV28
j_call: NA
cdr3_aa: CASSRVGVEQYF

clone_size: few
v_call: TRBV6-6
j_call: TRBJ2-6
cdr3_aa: CASSREGGTNVLTF

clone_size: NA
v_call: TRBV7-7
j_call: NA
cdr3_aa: CASSLGQGANNEQYF

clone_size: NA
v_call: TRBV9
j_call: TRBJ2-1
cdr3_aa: CASSVVFNSLEQFF

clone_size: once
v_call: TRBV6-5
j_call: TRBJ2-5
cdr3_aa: CASSYNGDRILYF

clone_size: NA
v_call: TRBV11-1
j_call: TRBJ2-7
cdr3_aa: CASSLSGGLARSEQYF

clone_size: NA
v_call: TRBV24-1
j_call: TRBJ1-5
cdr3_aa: CATSDRTGGTNQPQHF

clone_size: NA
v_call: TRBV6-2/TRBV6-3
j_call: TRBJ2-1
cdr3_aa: CASSPYTSGASWTQFF

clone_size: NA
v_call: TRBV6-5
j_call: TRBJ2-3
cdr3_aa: CATSGTGGHTQYF

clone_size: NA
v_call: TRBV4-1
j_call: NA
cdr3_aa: CASSQGPSDRVGDETQYF

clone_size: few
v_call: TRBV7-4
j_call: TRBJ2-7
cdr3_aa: CASSLNPKFEQYF

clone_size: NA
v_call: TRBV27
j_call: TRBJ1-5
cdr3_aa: CASSRQPTANQPQHF

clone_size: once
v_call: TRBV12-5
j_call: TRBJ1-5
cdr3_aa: CAREGTGSNQPQHF

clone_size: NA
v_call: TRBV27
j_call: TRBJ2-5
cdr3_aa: CASSFLAGVGETQYF

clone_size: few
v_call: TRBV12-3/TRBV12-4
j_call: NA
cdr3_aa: CASSLYLTGETQYF